The 17 T cell receptor beta chains listed next were all sequenced from one sample in a study of Graves' ophthalmopathy and Graves' hyperthyroidism. Amplification targeted the TCR beta CDR3 regions, with RNA transcripts as the source material. RT-PCR in the first round used HTBI primers; a second-round multiplex PCR followed. TCRdb reprocessed the multiplex PCR reads with MiXCR, giving one entry per CDR3 protein. The sample records around 520,000 distinct CDR3 sequences, under 45% being singletons. Sequencing was carried out using peripheral blood or thyroid tissue (not recorded which). The receptors stem from an adult man with Graves' hyperthyroidism.

Many counts were recorded for this clonotype. The rearrangement uses TRBV2 and TRBJ1-6; D is ambiguous. Germline assignment: CDR1 SNHLY and CDR2 FYNNEI. Trimming removed 7 bases at V and 10 bases at J, with 14 bases between. This CDR3 comprises 13 residues. CDR3 DNA: TGTGCCAGCACCGCCTCGGGGTTGTCACCCCTCCACTTT. This codes for CASTASGLSPLHF.

The V and J genes are TRBV7-8 and TRBJ1-1, with 9 bases fitting TRBD1. CDR1 and CDR2 from the germline V gene are SGHVS and FQNEAQ. The CDR3 length is 16 residues. V was clipped by 1 base and J by 1 base; unmatched bases: 4. CDR3 loop: CASSLGLGQGNTEAFF. DNA of the CDR3: TGTGCCAGCAGCTTAGGGCTGGGACAGGGGAACACTGAAGCTTTCTTT. The whole variable domain, remainder taken from reference TRBV7-8 and TRBJ1-1, is GAGVSQSPRYKVAKRGQDVALRCDPISGHVSLFWYQQALGQGPEFLTYFQNEAQLDKSGLPSDRFFAERPEGSVSTLKIQRTQQEDSAVYLCASSLGLGQGNTEAFFGQGTRLTVV.

The rearrangement links TRBV28 to TRBJ2-5; D gene uncertain. CDR1 MDHEN and CDR2 SYDVKM come from the germline V gene. The CDR3 spans 13 residues. V lost 5 bases and J 5 bases, leaving 12 bases between the germline ends. The DNA for the CDR3 is TGTGCCAGCAGTACTATCGCCGATGAGACCCAGTACTTC. Encoded protein: CASSTIADETQYF.

Worth noting for this clonotype: A much larger clone lies one base from this, so it may be a read error. The chain uses TRBV12-3 or TRBV12-4 and TRBJ1-5, with D perhaps TRBD1 (6 bases). The CDR3 length is 14 residues. The CDR3 DNA sequence: TGTGCCAGCAGTTTTCTTGGGGGCAATCAGTCCCAGCATTTT. Protein product: CASSFLGGNQSQHF.

V gene TRBV12-3 or TRBV12-4 combines with J gene TRBJ2-5, with D perhaps TRBD1 (6 bases). Trimming pared 6 bases from V and 2 bases from J, leaving 16 bases between. CDR3 size: 15 residues. CDR3 in amino acids: CASRPRTVLQETQYF. CDR3 sequence (DNA): TGTGCCAGCAGACCCCGGACAGTACTTCAAGAGACCCAGTACTTC.

This clonotype was detected many times. This rearrangement joins TRBV7-8 to TRBJ1-4; tentatively, D is TRBD1 (5 bases). Germline-derived CDR1 and CDR2 are SGHVS and FQNEAQ. V lost 1 base to trimming and J lost 6 bases, with 9 bases between them. The CDR3 spans 14 residues. Written as DNA, the CDR3 is TGTGCCAGCAGCTTAGATGGGGCCGATGAAAAACTGTTTTTT. Its translation: CASSLDGADEKLFF.

The chain recombines TRBV4-2 with TRBJ2-7, with 13 bases that match TRBD2. The CDR3 contains 15 residues. J gave up 6 bases and V 4 bases, and 6 bases lay outside the gene matches. Germline loops: CDR1 LGHNA, CDR2 YNFKEQ. CDR3 DNA sequence: TGTGCCAGCAGCCCAAGGCGACTAGCGGGGGGCGAGCAGTACTTC. It encodes CASSPRRLAGGEQYF.

This clonotype was seen more than once but under ten times. The chain uses TRBV5-5 and TRBJ2-7; 10 nucleotides agree with TRBD2. The junction had 3 bases not matched to a gene; V was cut back by 0 bases and J by 0 bases. Germline V gene lookup returns CDR1 SGHKS and CDR2 YYEKEE (reference sequence). CDR3 length equals 16 residues. The CDR3 protein is CASSLGASGSSYEQYF. DNA of the CDR3: TGTGCCAGCAGCTTGGGGGCTAGCGGGAGCTCCTACGAGCAGTACTTC.

The CDR3 DNA reads TGTGCCAGCAGCTTCGGGTCAGGGGGAAAACTGTTTTTT. It codes for CASSFGSGGKLFF. This chain connects TRBV12-3 or TRBV12-4 to TRBJ1-4; 7 nucleotides agree with TRBD1. V shed 6 bases and J 10 bases; nucleotides not matched to a gene: 8. The CDR3 length is 13 residues.

The gene calls are TRBV2 and TRBJ2-1, with 10 bases aligning to TRBD2. CDR1 and CDR2 from the germline V gene are SNHLY and FYNNEI. After removal of 7 bases from V and 5 bases from J, the junction contained 5 bases not matched to a gene. CDR3 length equals 14 residues. The CDR3 nucleotides read TGTGCCAGCATGGCAGGACTAGCGGACAATGAGCAGTTCTTC. Its protein is CASMAGLADNEQFF. Full variable domain (outside the CDR3, taken from reference TRBV2 and TRBJ2-1): EPEVTQTPSHQVTQMGQEVILRCVPISNHLYFYWYRQILGQKVEFLVSFYNNEISEKSEIFDDQFSVERPDGSNFTLKIRSTKLEDSAMYFCASMAGLADNEQFFGPGTRLTVL.

The gene calls are TRBV2 and TRBJ1-4, with D possibly matching TRBD1 (5 bases). CDR1 is SNHLY and CDR2 is FYNNEI in the germline V gene. This CDR3 contains 15 residues. The germline V and J ends were trimmed by 1 base and 0 bases, with 6 bases remaining between them. DNA for the CDR3: TGTGCCAGCAGTGAAGAGGGGTCAACTAATGAAAAACTGTTTTTT. It codes for CASSEEGSTNEKLFF. The complete variable domain, with remaining parts taken from reference TRBV2 and TRBJ1-4, reads EPEVTQTPSHQVTQMGQEVILRCVPISNHLYFYWYRQILGQKVEFLVSFYNNEISEKSEIFDDQFSVERPDGSNFTLKIRSTKLEDSAMYFCASSEEGSTNEKLFFGSGTQLSVL.

This chain uses TRBV2 with TRBJ2-1; 10 nucleotides align to TRBD2. Germline CDR1 SNHLY, CDR2 FYNNEI. V was pared by 5 bases and J by 2 bases, with 3 bases of the junction left unmatched. There are 15 residues in the CDR3. CDR3 in DNA: TGTGCCAGCAGTCCGCTAGCGGGAGCCTACAATGAGCAGTTCTTC. Amino acids: CASSPLAGAYNEQFF.

J is TRBJ2-3 and V is TRBV7-2; D is possibly TRBD1 (6 bases). The CDR3 has 17 residues. Germline CDR1 reads SGHTA; CDR2 reads FQGNSA. Trimming pared 5 bases from V and 2 bases from J, leaving 20 bases between. CDR3 DNA sequence: TGTGCCAGCAGCACGCGTCAAAGGACAGATAACACAGATACGCAGTATTTT. Translating gives CASSTRQRTDNTDTQYF.

On this clonotype: This sequence may be a read error, since a much larger clone differs from it by one base. The gene calls are TRBV6-5 and TRBJ1-2; tentative D call: TRBD1 (5 bases). The CDR3 runs 14 residues. Trimming shortened V by 4 bases and J by 4 bases, and 13 bases separated the two germline ends. Germline CDR1 reads MNHEY; CDR2 reads SVGAGI. Here the CDR3 DNA reads TGTGCCAGCAGTTTCCTGGCTGGGACCTATGGCTACACCTTC. This translates into CASSFLAGTYGYTF.

A remark on this clonotype: One end of the junction varies from germline; a read error may be responsible. The V gene is TRBV7-7, the J gene TRBJ1-1, with 7 bases aligning to TRBD1. This CDR3 is built from 16 residues. Germline values: CDR1 SSHAT, CDR2 FNYEAQ (reference sequence). The CDR3 sequence is CASSFGTGVRNTEAFF. In DNA form, the CDR3 reads TGTGCTAGCAGCTTCGGAACAGGGGTGAGGAACACTGAAGCTTTCTTT.

This rearrangement joins TRBV20-1 to TRBJ1-3; the D gene is possibly TRBD1 (6 bases). CDR3 length: 13 residues. V lost 2 bases and J 6 bases, leaving 11 bases between the germline ends. Germline CDR1 is DFQATT and CDR2 is SNEGSKA (reference sequence). In DNA form, the CDR3 reads TGCAGTGCTAGACCTGGGGACACAAACACCATATATTTT. This encodes CSARPGDTNTIYF.

CDR3 in amino acids: CASRFGANVLTF. The CDR3 DNA sequence: TGTGCCAGCAGGTTTGGGGCCAACGTCCTGACTTTC. The chain recombines TRBV5-8 with TRBJ2-6; unclear D gene. Looked up from germline, CDR1 is SGHTS and CDR2 is YDEGEE. The CDR3 sequence is 12 residues long. V lost 5 bases to trimming and J lost 3 bases, with 3 bases between them.